The sample holds many counts of the clone carrying this T cell receptor beta chain. This sample stems from a study of Graves' ophthalmopathy and Graves' hyperthyroidism. Looked up from germline, CDR1 is LGHNA and CDR2 is YNFKEQ. The CDR3 covers 16 residues. Trimming left V 1 base short and J 3 bases short, with 15 bases between. Transcripts of RNA were the source for amplifying TCR beta CDR3 regions. Amplification began with first-round RT-PCR using HTBI primers, then second-round multiplex PCR was performed. TCRdb analysed the multiplex PCR reads with MiXCR anew, one entry per CDR3 protein. The sample has hundreds of thousands of distinct CDR3 sequences; 20% to 25% are singletons.

This sequence was found in a woman aged 18-29 years with stable Graves' hyperthyroidism. Some clones in this sample may be carry-over from other donors' samples. The chain combines TRBV4-2 with TRBJ2-5; a weak D match, TRBD2 (7 bases). The source material was peripheral blood. As DNA, the CDR3 is TGTGCCAGCAGCCAAGTGAGGGGGGGCAAGGAAGAGACCCAGTACTTC. Translation: CASSQVRGGKEETQYF.